The next 26 T cell receptor beta chains were all read from a single sample in a study of blood T cell repertoires in COVID-19. TCRdb keeps only in-frame clones here, not all; method: immunoSEQ multiplex PCR. The data contain 300,000 to 400,000 clones, approximately 88% of them seen just once; the ten biggest clones take up 0.9% to 1%. Input material: PBMCs or T cells enriched from blood (not recorded which). Receptor source: a woman aged 25 to 39 with acute COVID-19.

The V call is TRBV7-9, the J call TRBJ1-5; D not certain. Germline V gene lookup returns CDR1 SEHNR and CDR2 FQNEAQ (reference sequence). Deletions cut 1 base from V and 6 bases from J, with 22 bases between. The CDR3 is made up of 18 amino acids. The CDR3 protein is CASSLVPPRGRNGQPQHF. DNA of the CDR3: TGTGCCAGCAGCTTAGTCCCCCCTCGAGGAAGAAATGGTCAGCCCCAGCATTTT.

This clone has a single count. The chain employs TRBV5-5 and TRBJ1-6, with 7 positions matching TRBD1. This CDR3 contains 14 residues. Trimming removed 4 bases from V and 6 bases from J; junction bases left unmatched: 4. Germline V gene sequence: CDR1 SGHKS, CDR2 YYEKEE (reference sequence). The CDR3 DNA is TGTGCCAGCAGCGGGGGACAGATTAATTCACCCCTCCACTTT. Amino acids: CASSGGQINSPLHF.

This sequence joins TRBV12-5 and TRBJ1-6; weak D call: TRBD1 (5 bases). The CDR3 consists of 15 residues. The germline V and J ends were trimmed by 7 bases and 0 bases, with 10 bases remaining between them. The V gene's germline CDR1 is LGHNT and CDR2 FRNRAP. CDR3 sequence (DNA): TGTGCTAGTGTTGGGGCCCTCTCCTATAATTCACCCCTCCACTTT. As protein: CASVGALSYNSPLHF.

This clone was detected only once. The CDR3 DNA reads as TGTGCCAGCAGCGTAGGCGGGGGGCCTGTTCACGAGCAGTACTTC. Protein product: CASSVGGGPVHEQYF. The chain links TRBV9 to TRBJ2-7, with 8 nucleotides matching TRBD2. After removal of 0 bases from V and 5 bases from J, the junction contained 7 bases not matched to a gene. This CDR3 spans 15 amino acids. Per germline, CDR1 SGDLS and CDR2 YYNGEE.

V is TRBV24-1 and J is TRBJ1-5; 8 bases are shared with TRBD1. With V trimmed by 4 bases and J by 3 bases, 4 bases remained unmatched. CDR3 size: 15 residues. Germline CDR1 KGHDR, CDR2 SFDVKD. Here the CDR3 reads CATSEATGDNQPQHF. As DNA, the CDR3 is TGTGCCACCAGTGAAGCGACAGGGGACAATCAGCCCCAGCATTTT.

The chain couples TRBV2 to TRBJ2-2; D gene ambiguous. V lost 1 base and J lost 2, with 5 bases in between. This CDR3 has 14 amino acids. The germline V gene has CDR1 SNHLY and CDR2 FYNNEI. The CDR3 reads CASSEVRNTGELFF. CDR3 sequence (DNA): TGTGCCAGCAGTGAAGTTAGAAACACCGGGGAGCTGTTTTTT. Full variable domain (rest looked up from reference TRBV2 and TRBJ2-2): EPEVTQTPSHQVTQMGQEVILRCVPISNHLYFYWYRQILGQKVEFLVSFYNNEISEKSEIFDDQFSVERPDGSNFTLKIRSTKLEDSAMYFCASSEVRNTGELFFGEGSRLTVL.

The V and J genes are TRBV28 and TRBJ1-2; TRBD1 agrees at 8 bases. V gave up 4 bases and J gave up 3 bases; unmatched junction bases: 7. The germline V gene has CDR1 MDHEN and CDR2 SYDVKM. This CDR3 contains 15 residues. CDR3 coding DNA: TGTGCCAGCAGTTCCTACAGGGGGGTTGACTATGGCTACACCTTC. This codes for CASSSYRGVDYGYTF.

This sequence joins TRBV11-2 and TRBJ1-1, with TRBD1 identical over 8 bases. With 1 base clipped from V and 4 bases from J, the junction kept 5 bases outside the gene matches. The germline gives CDR1 SGHAT, CDR2 FQNNGV. This CDR3 has 15 residues. CDR3 coding DNA: TGTGCCAGCAGCTTAGGACAGGGGCGATTCACTGAAGCTTTCTTT. Its translation: CASSLGQGRFTEAFF.

The chain employs TRBV5-5 and TRBJ2-7; D might be TRBD1 (5 bases). The germline gives CDR1 SGHKS, CDR2 YYEKEE (reference sequence). The V gene lost 1 base and the J gene lost 4 bases, with 15 bases spanning the gap. This CDR3 region has 15 residues. CDR3 nucleotides: TGTGCCAGCAGCTTGAAATCAACAGGCAATTACGAGCAGTACTTC. It specifies CASSLKSTGNYEQYF.

The chain is built from TRBV5-6 and TRBJ1-4; D is ambiguous. Germline lookup yields CDR1 SGHDT and CDR2 YYEEEE. The CDR3 is made up of 14 amino acids. Trimming took off 1 base at V and 8 bases at J, with 12 bases between the two ends. CDR3 residues: CASSLWAAEEKLFF. In DNA form, the CDR3 reads TGTGCCAGCAGCTTGTGGGCAGCGGAGGAAAAACTGTTTTTT. The full variable domain, with the rest looked up from reference TRBV5-6 and TRBJ1-4, is DAGVTQSPTHLIKTRGQQVTLRCSPKSGHDTVSWYQQALGQGPQFIFQYYEEEERQRGNFPDRFSGHQFPNYSSELNVNALLLGDSALYLCASSLWAAEEKLFFGSGTQLSVL.

The chain combines TRBV6-5 with TRBJ2-1; D possibly corresponds to TRBD1 (6 bases). CDR1 and CDR2 from the germline V gene are MNHEY and SVGAGI. With 7 bases removed from V and 0 bases from J, the gap between germline ends came to 13 bases. The CDR3 consists of 15 residues. The CDR3 loop reads CASTIQGYSYNEQFF. DNA for the CDR3: TGTGCCAGCACCATACAGGGCTACTCCTACAATGAGCAGTTCTTC.

Only a few counts were recorded for this clone. The chain joins TRBV18 to TRBJ1-5; D is possibly TRBD1 (6 bases). The ends were cut back, 6 bases at V and 6 bases at J, with 21 bases in the middle. The CDR3 totals 16 residues. Germline V gives CDR1 KGHSH, CDR2 LQKENI. The CDR3 nucleotides read TGTGCCAGCTCCCCAAAATTACAGGGTATAAGTCAGCCCCAGCATTTT. This translates into CASSPKLQGISQPQHF.

This chain connects TRBV5-1 to TRBJ2-5; 9 positions agree with TRBD2. Germline V gene sequence: CDR1 SGHRS, CDR2 YFSETQ. CDR3 size: 17 residues. The V and J ends lost 0 bases and 2 bases, in that order; junction bases with no gene match: 8. CDR3 residues: CASSLEGGLAGQETQYF. The CDR3 nucleotides read TGCGCCAGCAGCTTGGAGGGTGGCCTAGCGGGGCAAGAGACCCAGTACTTC.

The rearrangement joins TRBV5-1 to TRBJ2-1, with D possibly TRBD1 on 5 matching bases. V lost 0 bases and J lost 2, with 12 bases in between. The germline gives CDR1 SGHRS, CDR2 YFSETQ. The CDR3 totals 16 residues. DNA of the CDR3: TGCGCCAGCAGCTTGGAGGGGTATAGGGCCTACAATGAGCAGTTCTTC. It encodes CASSLEGYRAYNEQFF.

A single count supports this clone. This sequence joins TRBV19 and TRBJ2-7; D perhaps matches TRBD2 (5 bases). This CDR3 region has 15 residues. Between the trimmed V and J ends, which lost 7 bases and 0 bases, there was a span of 16 bases. Per the germline V gene, CDR1 is LNHDA and CDR2 is SQIVND (reference sequence). CDR3 coding DNA: TGTGCCAGTAAGGACCGTTCCGGGAACTCCTACGAGCAGTACTTC. This gives the protein CASKDRSGNSYEQYF. The full variable domain, rest sourced from reference TRBV19 and TRBJ2-7, is DGGITQSPKYLFRKEGQNVTLSCEQNLNHDAMYWYRQDPGQGLRLIYYSQIVNDFQKGDIAEGYSVSREKKESFPLTVTSAQKNPTAFYLCASKDRSGNSYEQYFGPGTRLTVT.

The chain couples TRBV6-6 to TRBJ1-2; 10 bases line up with TRBD1. The CDR3 runs 16 residues. Germline loops: CDR1 MNHNY, CDR2 SVGAGI (reference sequence). J lost 6 bases, V lost 0 bases, and 7 bases had no gene match. The CDR3: CASSYSIPGQGHGYTF. For the CDR3, the DNA is TGTGCCAGCAGTTACTCCATCCCGGGACAGGGGCATGGCTACACCTTC.

The rearrangement joins TRBV6-5 to TRBJ1-5; 9 positions match TRBD1. With 8 bases clipped from V and 6 bases from J, the junction kept 5 bases outside the gene matches. Looked up from germline, CDR1 is MNHEY and CDR2 is SVGAGI. The CDR3 covers 13 residues. This CDR3 reads CASAKDRGQPQHF. The CDR3 DNA is TGTGCCAGCGCCAAGGACAGGGGTCAGCCCCAGCATTTT.

The CDR3 spells CASSVGLLSDEQYF. The CDR3 nucleotides read TGTGCCAGCAGCGTGGGACTCTTGTCTGACGAGCAGTACTTC. The rearrangement links TRBV9 to TRBJ2-7; a possible D gene is TRBD2 (6 bases). Trimming stripped 2 bases from V and 5 bases from J, with 14 bases between. CDR3 size: 14 residues. Germline V gives CDR1 SGDLS, CDR2 YYNGEE.

This chain uses TRBV5-1 with TRBJ2-1; 11 nucleotides agree with TRBD2. CDR3 length equals 17 residues. V was pared by 5 bases and J by 2 bases, with 9 bases of the junction left unmatched. CDR1 and CDR2 (germline): SGHRS, YFSETQ. Here the CDR3 DNA reads TGCGCCAGCAGTTATGGACTAGCGGGCGATACCTACAATGAGCAGTTCTTC. Its translation is CASSYGLAGDTYNEQFF.

The chain is built from TRBV6-1 and TRBJ2-4, with D maybe TRBD2 (6 bases). This CDR3 has 16 amino acids. The V and J ends lost 4 bases and 0 bases respectively, with 13 bases between them. CDR1 MNHNS and CDR2 SASEGT come from the germline V gene. The CDR3 sequence is CASSGLGGIAKNIQYF. Here the CDR3 DNA reads TGTGCCAGCAGTGGTCTCGGGGGAATAGCCAAAAACATTCAGTACTTC.

The chain has TRBV5-1 and TRBJ2-7; maybe TRBD1 (8 bases). Germline CDR1 SGHRS, CDR2 YFSETQ. V shed 3 bases and J shed 2 bases, with 15 bases lying between them. The length of the CDR3 is 15 residues. The CDR3 loop reads CASSWGGDRTYEQYF. CDR3 nucleotides: TGCGCCAGCAGCTGGGGAGGGGACAGGACCTACGAGCAGTACTTC. Using reference TRBV5-1 and TRBJ2-7 for the parts outside the CDR3, the full variable domain is KAGVTQTPRYLIKTRGQQVTLSCSPISGHRSVSWYQQTPGQGLQFLFEYFSETQRNKGNFPGRFSGRQFSNSRSEMNVSTLELGDSALYLCASSWGGDRTYEQYFGPGTRLTVT.

This sequence joins TRBV3-1 (or the pseudogene TRBV3-2) and TRBJ1-4, with a possible D match to TRBD1 (5 bases). Germline V CDR1 and CDR2: LGHDT, YNNKEL (reference sequence). The CDR3 spans 16 residues. Trimming removed 5 bases from V and 8 bases from J, with 21 bases in between. The CDR3, as DNA: TGTGCCAGCAGCGCAAACTACGGGGGGGTTGGGGAAAAACTGTTTTTT. Translated, it gives CASSANYGGVGEKLFF.

V and J are TRBV19 and TRBJ1-2, with D perhaps TRBD1 (6 bases). The V gene lost 4 bases and the J gene lost 8 bases, with 17 bases spanning the gap. CDR3 length: 14 amino acids. Per the germline V gene, CDR1 is LNHDA and CDR2 is SQIVND (reference sequence). The CDR3 bases are TGTGCCAGTAGTACCCCAGGGGAGCGTCACGGCTACACCTTC. It yields the protein CASSTPGERHGYTF.

The chain couples TRBV3-1 (or the pseudogene TRBV3-2) to TRBJ1-4; D not certain. The germline V and J ends were trimmed by 0 bases and 10 bases, with 15 bases remaining between them. The CDR3 runs 15 residues. Germline V gene lookup returns CDR1 LGHDT and CDR2 YNNKEL (reference sequence). This CDR3 is CASSQDLAGFAKLFF. The CDR3 bases are TGTGCCAGCAGCCAAGATCTGGCGGGTTTTGCAAAACTGTTTTTT.

V usage is TRBV18 and J usage is TRBJ1-1, with 9 nucleotides matching TRBD1. The V gene's germline CDR1 is KGHSH and CDR2 LQKENI. Trimming cost V 1 base and J 1 base; bases outside gene matches: 4. The CDR3 has 16 amino acids. In nucleotides, the CDR3 is TGTGCCAGCTCACCACGGACAGGGGCGTCGAACACTGAAGCTTTCTTT. Translation: CASSPRTGASNTEAFF. Full variable domain (outside the CDR3, taken from reference TRBV18 and TRBJ1-1): NAGVMQNPRHLVRRRGQEARLRCSPMKGHSHVYWYRQLPEEGLKFMVYLQKENIIDESGMPKERFSAEFPKEGPSILRIQQVVRGDSAAYFCASSPRTGASNTEAFFGQGTRLTVV.

This clone was seen only once. The DNA for the CDR3 is TGTGCCAGCAGCTTAGTTCGGGGAAGAGAGCAGCCCCAGCATTTT. Residues: CASSLVRGREQPQHF. This chain connects TRBV7-2 to TRBJ1-5; D gene ambiguous. CDR1 is SGHTA and CDR2 is FQGNSA in the germline V gene. Trimming removed 1 base at V and 7 bases at J, with 14 bases between. This CDR3 is 15 amino acids long.